These 32 T cell receptor beta chains were sequenced from one sample in a study of blood T cell repertoires in COVID-19. Produced via immunoSEQ multiplex PCR; TCRdb's table is partial and in-frame only. Here the sample spans hundreds of thousands of clones, about four fifths being singletons. Input material: peripheral blood. Receptors originate from an elderly woman with COVID-19, enrolled during active disease.

V is TRBV28 and J is TRBJ2-7; 11 bases map to TRBD2. The V gene end was trimmed by 2 bases and the J gene end by 7 bases; junction bases not matched to a gene: 10. CDR3 length equals 16 residues. Germline V gene data show CDR1 as MDHEN and CDR2 as SYDVKM. CDR3 protein: CASSLPPRLAGHEQYF. The DNA for the CDR3 is TGTGCCAGCAGTTTACCCCCCCGACTAGCGGGGCATGAGCAGTACTTC. Full variable domain (remainder filled in from reference TRBV28 and TRBJ2-7): DVKVTQSSRYLVKRTGEKVFLECVQDMDHENMFWYRQDPGLGLRLIYFSYDVKMKEKGDIPEGYSVSREKKERFSLILESASTNQTSMYLCASSLPPRLAGHEQYFGPGTRLTVT.

This chain connects TRBV4-2 to TRBJ1-1; no clear D. The germline V and J ends were trimmed by 0 bases and 5 bases, with 13 bases remaining between them. This CDR3 region has 15 residues. Germline V gives CDR1 LGHNA, CDR2 YNFKEQ. The CDR3 bases are TGTGCCAGCAGCCAAGAGGCCTGGGCGGGGACTGAAGCTTTCTTT. Its protein product is CASSQEAWAGTEAFF.

The chain carries TRBV5-4 and TRBJ1-1; tentative D call: TRBD1 (6 bases). This CDR3 comprises 17 residues. Trimming left V 0 bases short and J 6 bases short, with 21 bases between. The germline V gene encodes CDR1 SGHNT and CDR2 YYREEE (reference sequence). CDR3 in amino acids: CASSLAGAGARYPEAFF. The CDR3 nucleotides read TGTGCCAGCAGCTTGGCCGGGGCAGGGGCGCGTTACCCTGAAGCTTTCTTT. Full variable domain (missing parts from reference TRBV5-4 and TRBJ1-1): ETGVTQSPTHLIKTRGQQVTLRCSSQSGHNTVSWYQQALGQGPQFIFQYYREEENGRGNFPPRFSGLQFPNYSSELNVNALELDDSALYLCASSLAGAGARYPEAFFGQGTRLTVV.

This clone was counted a few times. The chain has TRBV7-2 and TRBJ1-5; no definite D call. V lost 6 bases and J lost 3, with 6 bases in between. This CDR3 has 12 amino acids. Germline assignment: CDR1 SGHTA and CDR2 FQGNSA. CDR3 sequence reads: CASSHNNQPQHF. The CDR3 DNA reads as TGTGCCAGCAGTCACAACAATCAGCCCCAGCATTTT.

The V gene is TRBV5-1, the J gene TRBJ2-1; 10 bases are a match to TRBD2. CDR1 is SGHRS and CDR2 is YFSETQ in the germline V gene. This CDR3 contains 18 residues. V shed 0 bases, J shed 0 bases, and the junction held 6 bases outside the gene matches. The CDR3 reads CASSLGWTSGYSYNEQFF. In DNA form, the CDR3 reads TGCGCCAGCAGCTTGGGTTGGACTAGCGGTTACTCCTACAATGAGCAGTTCTTC.

This clone was detected only once. This chain uses TRBV5-1 with TRBJ2-3; no clear D. Germline V CDR1 and CDR2: SGHRS, YFSETQ. This CDR3 comprises 13 residues. With 3 bases removed from V and 0 bases from J, the gap between germline ends came to 5 bases. The CDR3 reads CASSSSSTDTQYF. The CDR3 DNA reads TGCGCCAGCAGCTCGTCGAGCACAGATACGCAGTATTTT.

The V and J genes are TRBV2 and TRBJ1-5; 10 positions agree with TRBD1. This CDR3 contains 14 residues. CDR1 and CDR2 (germline): SNHLY, FYNNEI. V gave up 4 bases and J gave up 7 bases; unmatched junction bases: 4. As DNA, the CDR3 is TGTGCCAGCAGTGGACAGGGGGCCTTACAGCCCCAGCATTTT. This codes for CASSGQGALQPQHF.

In nucleotides, the CDR3 is TGTGCCAGCAGCCGTACACCGAACACTGAAGCTTTCTTT. Protein: CASSRTPNTEAFF. The rearrangement links TRBV14 to TRBJ1-1; no clear D gene. Germline CDR1 and CDR2: SGHDN and FVKESK. There are 13 residues in the CDR3. V dropped 4 bases and J dropped 1 base, with 7 bases sitting between them.

The V call is TRBV30, the J call TRBJ1-5; TRBD1 agrees at 8 bases. J gave up 9 bases and V 3 bases, and 13 bases lay outside the gene matches. Germline values: CDR1 GTSNPN, CDR2 SVGIG (reference sequence). CDR3 length equals 15 residues. The CDR3 region has the DNA TGTGCCTGGAGCAAGGACAGGGCCTCCGGGAGGCCCCAGCATTTT. It translates to CAWSKDRASGRPQHF.

The chain couples TRBV3-1 (or the pseudogene TRBV3-2) to TRBJ1-5, with unresolved D. The germline V gene has CDR1 LGHDT and CDR2 YNNKEL (reference sequence). The CDR3 has 15 residues. Trimming took off 0 bases at V and 4 bases at J, with 10 bases between the two ends. Here the CDR3 reads CASSQEGGRNQPQHF. The CDR3 DNA sequence: TGTGCCAGCAGCCAAGAGGGAGGACGGAATCAGCCCCAGCATTTT.

The chain joins TRBV27 to TRBJ2-1; D ambiguous. This CDR3 is 12 amino acids long. V was shortened by 4 bases and J by 8 bases, with 9 bases between the two germline ends. Germline V gene data show CDR1 as MNHEY and CDR2 as SMNVEV (reference sequence). In DNA form, the CDR3 reads TGTGCCAGCAGTTCCGAGCGTGATGAGCAGTTCTTC. This encodes CASSSERDEQFF.

The genes are TRBV2 and TRBJ1-1; D possibly corresponds to TRBD1 (6 bases). The CDR3 length is 12 residues. V gave up 6 bases and J gave up 7 bases, with 12 bases separating them. CDR1 is SNHLY and CDR2 is FYNNEI in the germline V gene. The CDR3 sequence: CASRGQQGEAFF. For the CDR3, the DNA is TGTGCCAGCAGAGGACAACAGGGTGAAGCTTTCTTT.

The chain combines TRBV7-3 with TRBJ2-1; possible D gene TRBD2, 6 bases. Between the trimmed V and J ends, which lost 1 base and 1 base, there was a span of 11 bases. CDR3 length equals 16 residues. Germline CDR1 reads SGHTA; CDR2 reads FQGTGA. This CDR3 reads CASSLMLAQSYNEQFF. CDR3 bases: TGTGCCAGCAGCTTAATGCTAGCGCAGTCCTACAATGAGCAGTTCTTC.

The genes are TRBV10-1 and TRBJ2-7, with TRBD1 identical over 7 bases. CDR1 is WNHNN and CDR2 is SYGVQD in the germline V gene (reference sequence). V lost 2 bases to trimming and J lost 7 bases; unmatched junction nucleotides: 5. The length of the CDR3 is 13 residues. This chain's CDR3 is CASSEDRDREQYF. The CDR3 DNA is TGCGCCAGCAGTGAGGACAGGGATAGAGAGCAGTACTTC.

The genes are TRBV18 and TRBJ1-1; no clear D. V gave up 3 bases and J gave up 0 bases, with 11 bases separating them. The CDR3 covers 15 residues. The V gene's germline CDR1 is KGHSH and CDR2 LQKENI. CDR3 DNA sequence: TGTGCCAGCTCACCTGCGGTATCGGTGAACACTGAAGCTTTCTTT. It codes for CASSPAVSVNTEAFF.

This clone was counted between two and nine times. This chain joins TRBV7-9 and TRBJ2-3; a weak D match, TRBD1 (6 bases). Looked up from germline, CDR1 is SEHNR and CDR2 is FQNEAQ (reference sequence). V shed 5 bases and J shed 2 bases, with 20 bases lying between them. The CDR3 runs 17 residues. Written as DNA, the CDR3 is TGTGCCAGCAGCGCCCTGCGCACAGGGCCACACACAGATACGCAGTATTTT. This encodes CASSALRTGPHTDTQYF. The full variable domain, with the rest looked up from reference TRBV7-9 and TRBJ2-3, is DTGVSQNPRHKITKRGQNVTFRCDPISEHNRLYWYRQTLGQGPEFLTYFQNEAQLEKSRLLSDRFSAERPKGSFSTLEIQRTEQGDSAMYLCASSALRTGPHTDTQYFGPGTRLTVL.

This clone was seen just once. The J gene is TRBJ1-3, the V gene TRBV15; D ambiguous. Germline CDR1 LNHNV, CDR2 YYDKDF (reference sequence). Trimming took 3 bases from V and 2 from J, leaving 17 bases between them. The CDR3 loop spans 17 amino acids. CDR3 DNA sequence: TGTGCCACCAGCAGCTCTTATGACAAGTCTCCTGGAAACACCATATATTTT. Amino acid sequence: CATSSSYDKSPGNTIYF.

The chain links TRBV28 to TRBJ1-2; possibly TRBD1 for D (5 bases). The V end was cut by 3 bases, the J end by 3 bases, with 8 bases between. The CDR3 consists of 13 residues. The V gene's germline CDR1 is MDHEN and CDR2 SYDVKM. CDR3 in amino acids: CASSFDSYYGYTF. The CDR3 region has the DNA TGTGCCAGCAGTTTCGACAGCTACTATGGCTACACCTTC.

CDR3 sequence (DNA): TGTGCCTGGAGTATAGGGGACGAGCAGTACTTC. Its protein product is CAWSIGDEQYF. V and J are TRBV30 and TRBJ2-7; a possible D gene is TRBD1 (5 bases). V lost 2 bases to trimming and J lost 5 bases, with 7 bases between them. Per the germline V gene, CDR1 is GTSNPN and CDR2 is SVGIG (reference sequence). The CDR3 runs 11 residues.

The V gene is TRBV28, the J gene TRBJ2-7, with 8 bases lining up with TRBD1. Germline trimming cut 7 bases from V and 4 bases from J; bases unmatched to any gene: 9. Germline V gene data show CDR1 as MDHEN and CDR2 as SYDVKM. The CDR3 is 14 amino acids. This CDR3 reads CASTAGGNSYEQYF. DNA for the CDR3: TGTGCCAGCACTGCAGGGGGCAACAGTTACGAGCAGTACTTC.

This chain links TRBV6-2 or TRBV6-3 with TRBJ2-7; 12 nucleotides agree with TRBD2. Germline V lookup: CDR1 MNHEY, CDR2 SVGEGT. Trimming cost V 5 bases and J 5 bases; bases outside gene matches: 10. The CDR3 is 16 residues long. The CDR3 bases are TGTGCCAGCAGTCCCGCCCGGACTAGCGGGACAAACGAGCAGTACTTC. This sequence encodes CASSPARTSGTNEQYF.

The V call is TRBV27, the J call TRBJ1-1; maybe TRBD1 (5 bases). V lost 3 bases to trimming and J lost 4 bases, with 12 bases between them. This CDR3 is built from 14 residues. Per the germline V gene, CDR1 is MNHEY and CDR2 is SMNVEV (reference sequence). Here the CDR3 reads CASSLPGSTTEAFF. In nucleotides, the CDR3 is TGTGCCAGCAGTTTGCCAGGGTCGACCACTGAAGCTTTCTTT.

The CDR3 region is CASSPLLATYNEQFF. CDR3 in DNA: TGTGCCAGCTCACCACTCCTAGCTACCTACAATGAGCAGTTCTTC. This rearrangement joins TRBV18 to TRBJ2-1; maybe TRBD2 (5 bases). The CDR3 has 15 residues. V lost 1 base and J 2 bases, leaving 9 bases between the germline ends. Germline V lookup: CDR1 KGHSH, CDR2 LQKENI.

CDR3 DNA: TGTGCCAGTAGTATAGGTTTTAGCGCTGGGACTAGCGGGTTGGGTACGCAGTATTTT. This sequence encodes CASSIGFSAGTSGLGTQYF. J is TRBJ2-3 and V is TRBV19, with TRBD2 matching over 12 bases. The CDR3 length is 19 residues. Germline V gene sequence: CDR1 LNHDA, CDR2 SQIVND (reference sequence). The V segment lost 1 base and the J segment 8 bases; nucleotides outside the gene matches: 16.

The chain couples TRBV24-1 to TRBJ2-3; the match to TRBD1 covers 8 bases. The junction had 3 bases not matched to a gene; V was cut back by 9 bases and J by 5 bases. Germline lookup yields CDR1 KGHDR and CDR2 SFDVKD. This CDR3 spans 12 amino acids. In nucleotides, the CDR3 is TGTGCCACCCGGGACAGGCAAGATACGCAGTATTTT. Its translation is CATRDRQDTQYF.

The gene calls are TRBV5-4 and TRBJ1-2, with 7 positions matching TRBD1. The CDR3 totals 14 residues. Germline lookup yields CDR1 SGHNT and CDR2 YYREEE (reference sequence). Trimming at V came to 5 bases and at J to 8 bases, leaving 12 bases not matched to a gene. The CDR3, as DNA: TGTGCCAGCAGGGGGGACAGAACCTTCGGGGGCTACACCTTC. It is translated as CASRGDRTFGGYTF.

V gene TRBV7-3 combines with J gene TRBJ1-1; D gene uncertain. The V gene lost 5 bases and the J gene lost 2 bases, with 9 bases spanning the gap. This CDR3 region has 13 residues. Per the germline V gene, CDR1 is SGHTA and CDR2 is FQGTGA. CDR3 sequence reads: CASSASRNTEAFF. CDR3 DNA: TGTGCCAGCAGCGCGTCCCGAAACACTGAAGCTTTCTTT.

This CDR3 is CASSSGGSNYGYTF. The CDR3 nucleotides are TGTGCCAGCAGTTCTGGGGGCTCCAACTATGGCTACACCTTC. The chain links TRBV6-5 to TRBJ1-2; tentative D call: TRBD1 (6 bases). V dropped 4 bases and J dropped 2 bases, with 11 bases sitting between them. Germline CDR1 reads MNHEY; CDR2 reads SVGAGI. This CDR3 is 14 amino acids long.

V usage is TRBV7-8 and J usage is TRBJ1-1; D is unclear. The CDR3 extends over 14 amino acids. The V gene lost 5 bases and the J gene lost 5 bases, with 15 bases spanning the gap. Germline CDR1 and CDR2: SGHVS and FQNEAQ. CDR3 coding DNA: TGTGCCAGCAGCCCCACCGGTGGGAGGACTGAAGCTTTCTTT. Its protein is CASSPTGGRTEAFF.

The chain links TRBV2 to TRBJ1-1, with a possible D match to TRBD1 (5 bases). CDR1 and CDR2 from the germline V gene are SNHLY and FYNNEI. This CDR3 spans 14 amino acids. Trimming took 8 bases from V and 5 from J, leaving 18 bases between them. The CDR3 here is CASSRGGRKTEAFF. CDR3 nucleotide sequence: TGTGCCAGCTCCCGGGGGGGTCGAAAGACTGAAGCTTTCTTT.

This chain connects TRBV5-1 to TRBJ2-3, with D possibly matching TRBD2 (6 bases). Germline V gene lookup returns CDR1 SGHRS and CDR2 YFSETQ. Trimming left V 2 bases short and J 13 bases short, with 11 bases between. This CDR3 region has 11 residues. The CDR3 sequence is CASSFPGVKYF. The CDR3 coding sequence is TGCGCCAGCAGCTTCCCGGGGGTGAAGTATTTT.

This chain links TRBV7-9 with TRBJ2-6, with D possibly being TRBD1 (5 bases). The CDR3 has 15 residues. CDR1 and CDR2 from the germline V gene are SEHNR and FQNEAQ (reference sequence). The germline V and J ends were trimmed by 0 bases and 2 bases, with 5 bases remaining between them. CDR3 in DNA: TGTGCCAGCAGCTTAGCGGGGCCTGGGGCCAACGTCCTGACTTTC. Translated: CASSLAGPGANVLTF.